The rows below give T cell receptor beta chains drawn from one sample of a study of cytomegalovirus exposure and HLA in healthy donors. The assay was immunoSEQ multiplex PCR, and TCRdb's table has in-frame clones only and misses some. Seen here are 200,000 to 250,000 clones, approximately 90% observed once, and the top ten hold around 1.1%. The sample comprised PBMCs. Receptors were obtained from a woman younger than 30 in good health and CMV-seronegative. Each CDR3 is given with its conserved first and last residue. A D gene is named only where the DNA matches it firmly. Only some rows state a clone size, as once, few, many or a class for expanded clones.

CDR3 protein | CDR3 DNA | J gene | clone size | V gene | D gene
CASSRGSYDGYTF | TGCGCCAGCAGCAGGGGGTCTTATGATGGCTACACCTTC | TRBJ1-2 | NA | TRBV10-2 | TRBD1
CASREDRKPYNEQFF | TGTGCCAGCCGAGAGGACAGAAAGCCCTACAATGAGCAGTTCTTC | TRBJ2-1 | NA | TRBV27 | NA
CASSPPSLGITGIYEQYF | TGTGCCAGCAGCCCTCCTTCGCTGGGTATCACGGGTATCTACGAGCAGTACTTC | TRBJ2-7 | once | TRBV14 | NA
CASSEERAPTYEQYF | TGTGCCAGCAGTGAGGAGCGGGCCCCGACCTACGAGCAGTACTTC | TRBJ2-7 | NA | TRBV2 | NA
CASSLRSEETQYF | TGTGCCAGCAGCTTGAGGTCGGAAGAGACCCAGTACTTC | TRBJ2-5 | NA | TRBV11-3 | NA
CAWTRLGPEAFF | TGTGCCTGGACTCGGCTGGGGCCTGAAGCTTTCTTT | TRBJ1-1 | few | TRBV30 | NA
CASSQLNEKLFF | TGTGCCAGCAGCCAACTCAATGAAAAACTGTTTTTT | TRBJ1-4 | once | TRBV14 | NA
CASKREGGSGNSPLHF | TGTGCCAGCAAGAGGGAAGGGGGCTCGGGCAATTCACCCCTCCACTTT | TRBJ1-6 | few | TRBV5-4 | TRBD1
CASSRSRLAVRADTQYF | TGTGCCAGCAGCCGTTCCCGACTAGCCGTACGGGCAGATACGCAGTATTTT | TRBJ2-3 | NA | TRBV7-2 | TRBD2
CASSSLRDSTNYGYTF | TGTGCCAGCAGCTCCCTCCGGGACAGCACTAACTATGGCTACACCTTC | TRBJ1-2 | NA | TRBV11-2 | TRBD1
CASRQGGGTEAFF | TGTGCCAGCAGACAGGGTGGAGGCACTGAAGCTTTCTTT | TRBJ1-1 | NA | TRBV25-1 | NA
CASSIRGHTDTQYF | TGTGCCAGTAGTATCAGGGGGCACACAGATACGCAGTATTTT | TRBJ2-3 | NA | TRBV19 | TRBD1
CASSTHTSSGRRYNEQFF | TGTGCCAGCAGCACACACACCTCTAGCGGGAGGAGGTACAATGAGCAGTTCTTC | TRBJ2-1 | NA | TRBV7-3 | TRBD2
CASSRGEREGPRAFF | TGCGCCAGCAGCCGAGGGGAACGGGAGGGGCCGCGAGCTTTCTTT | TRBJ1-1 | NA | TRBV4-1 | NA
CASSQLAGANNEQFF | TGTGCCAGCAGTCAACTAGCGGGAGCCAACAATGAGCAGTTCTTC | TRBJ2-1 | NA | TRBV6-5 | TRBD2